Listed below are T cell receptor beta chains from one sample, sequenced in a study of blood T cells in healthy people across ages. Via MiXCR, TCRdb re-called the 5' RACE reads, giving one row per CDR3 protein. Found here are roughly 640,000 distinct CDR3 sequences, about 28% of them singletons; the top ten hold approximately 14%. Sequencing used blood. These receptors originate from a woman aged 80 or over in good health. CDR3s include the opening cysteine and the closing phenylalanine or tryptophan. The D gene is left open where the match is weak. Clone size is not always given. Where it is, it says once, few, many or a class for expanded clones.

>many|.|TRBV7-9|TRBJ1-2
CASSFGGQSPGGYTF
TGTGCCAGCAGCTTTGGAGGACAGTCCCCTGGGGGCTACACCTTC
>many|TRBD1|TRBV5-6|TRBJ1-6
CASSAGTGDNSPLHF
TGTGCCAGCAGCGCCGGGACAGGGGACAATTCACCCCTCCACTTT
>.|TRBD2|TRBV20-1|TRBJ2-1
CSATSGGAGYNEQFF
TGCAGTGCCACTAGCGGGGGGGCAGGTTACAATGAGCAGTTCTTC
>.|.|TRBV28|TRBJ2-7
CASSLPAGDNDNEQYF
TGTGCCAGCAGTTTACCCGCAGGGGATAACGACAATGAGCAGTACTTC
>many|TRBD1|TRBV4-2|TRBJ2-7
CASSQRTGVGNEQYF
TGTGCCAGCAGCCAACGGACAGGGGTCGGGAACGAGCAGTACTTC
>many|TRBD1|TRBV5-1|TRBJ1-1
CASRRDRGLTEAFF
TGTGCCAGCAGGCGGGACAGGGGGCTCACTGAAGCTTTCTTT
>many|TRBD2|TRBV4-2|TRBJ2-3
CASSPGTSGGIDTQYF
TGTGCCAGCAGCCCCGGGACTAGCGGGGGGATAGATACGCAGTATTTT
>many|.|TRBV5-1|TRBJ2-3
CASSLNGDTQYF
TGCGCCAGCAGCCTGAACGGAGATACGCAGTATTTT
>few|.|TRBV4-3|TRBJ1-1
CASSQDRREAFF
TGCGCCAGCAGCCAAGATAGGAGGGAAGCTTTCTTT
>many|.|TRBV5-4|TRBJ2-3
CASRSTGGRTDTQYF
TGTGCCAGCAGGTCCACGGGCGGCCGCACAGATACGCAGTATTTT
>many|.|TRBV4-1|TRBJ1-2
CASSLTVGESNYGYTF
TGCGCCAGCAGCCTCACCGTAGGGGAAAGTAACTATGGCTACACCTTC
>.|TRBD1|TRBV12-3/TRBV12-4|TRBJ1-2
CASSLGTGAYYGYTF
TGTGCCAGCAGTCTCGGGACAGGGGCGTACTATGGCTACACCTTC
>.|.|TRBV7-2|TRBJ2-7
CASSPQGFQQYF
TGTGCCAGCAGCCCACAGGGTTTTCAGCAGTACTTC
>many|.|TRBV9|TRBJ2-5
CASSVATLRGQETQYF
TGTGCCAGCAGCGTAGCTACGCTAAGGGGACAAGAGACCCAGTACTTC
>many|TRBD1|TRBV5-6|TRBJ2-7
CASSTDRVYEQYF
TGTGCCAGCAGCACCGACAGGGTCTACGAGCAGTACTTC
>few|.|TRBV14|TRBJ2-7
CASSQAGTQNYNEQYF
TGTGCCAGCAGCCAAGCCGGGACTCAAAATTACAATGAGCAGTACTTC
>few|TRBD2|TRBV7-8|TRBJ2-2
CASSPGLAGGLTGELFF
TGTGCCAGCAGCCCGGGACTAGCGGGGGGGCTGACCGGGGAGCTGTTTTTT
>many|.|TRBV6-5|TRBJ2-7
CASTPSGLGHEQYF
TGTGCCAGCACCCCCTCCGGGCTAGGCCACGAGCAGTACTTC
>many|.|TRBV5-1|TRBJ1-1
CASRQNMNTEAFF
TGCGCCAGTAGACAGAATATGAACACTGAAGCTTTCTTT
>.|TRBD1|TRBV15|TRBJ2-2
CATSIDRADTGELFF
TGTGCCACCAGCATAGACAGGGCGGACACCGGGGAGCTGTTTTTT
>.|.|TRBV2|TRBJ1-5
CASRAGKNQPQHF
TGTGCCAGCAGGGCAGGGAAAAATCAGCCCCAGCATTTT
>.|.|TRBV7-8|TRBJ2-1
CASSLAGGEIQFF
TGTGCCAGCAGCTTAGCGGGGGGAGAGATCCAGTTCTTC
>few|TRBD1|TRBV30|TRBJ1-2
CAYRTGGYGYTF
TGTGCCTACAGGACAGGAGGTTATGGCTACACCTTC
>few|.|TRBV19|TRBJ2-1
CASKVYNEQFF
TGTGCCAGTAAAGTATACAATGAGCAGTTCTTC
>.|.|TRBV20-1|TRBJ2-1
CSARDPRVTNNEQFF
TGCAGTGCTAGAGATCCCCGGGTGACTAACAATGAGCAGTTCTTC
>many|.|TRBV30|TRBJ2-3
CASTTPGQVGTQYF
TGTGCCTCAACGACTCCGGGACAAGTAGGTACGCAGTATTTT
>many|TRBD1|TRBV25-1|TRBJ1-2
CASSPTGALSYGYTF
TGTGCCAGCAGCCCGACAGGGGCCCTCAGCTATGGCTACACCTTC
>.|.|TRBV6-2/TRBV6-3|TRBJ1-5
CASNPLGGLGFQPQHF
TGTGCCAGCAATCCCCTTGGGGGGTTAGGTTTTCAGCCCCAGCATTTT
>many|.|TRBV7-2|TRBJ1-5
CASSLDSATLNRPQHF
TGTGCCAGCAGCTTAGACTCAGCCACTCTGAATCGGCCCCAGCATTTT